The 9 T cell receptor beta chains in this list originate from one sample, sequenced in a study of T cells in localized non-small cell lung cancer. Using immunoSEQ multiplex PCR, the repertoire was profiled, and TCRdb retains in-frame clones only, with some absent. The data contain 2,700 or so clones, roughly 28% of them seen just once; the ten biggest clones take up approximately 8.7%. The specimen was lung tumor tissue, collected before any cancer treatment. These receptors all come from a female donor of 60 years or more with stage I lung adenocarcinoma.

A few counts support this clone. V is TRBV19 and J is TRBJ2-2; the D gene is possibly TRBD2 (6 bases). CDR3 length: 16 amino acids. V was trimmed by 3 bases and J by 6 bases, leaving 17 bases between them. Germline V gene data show CDR1 as LNHDA and CDR2 as SQIVND (reference sequence). CDR3 in DNA: TGTGCCAGTAGTATGATGGGCCTAGGAGGGGCCGGGGAGCTGTTTTTT. It translates to CASSMMGLGGAGELFF.

The chain carries TRBV5-1 and TRBJ2-1; 9 bases match TRBD2. The CDR3 is 15 residues long. The junction had 7 bases not matched to a gene; V was cut back by 4 bases and J by 5 bases. CDR1 SGHRS and CDR2 YFSETQ come from the germline V gene. The CDR3 here is CASSPEASGNNEQFF. CDR3 in DNA: TGCGCCAGCAGCCCGGAGGCTAGCGGGAACAATGAGCAGTTCTTC.

This clone is classed as large (0.1 to 1%). The rearrangement joins TRBV19 to TRBJ1-2; D gene uncertain. The CDR3 has 12 amino acids. Trimming stripped 1 base from V and 6 bases from J, with 6 bases between. Per the germline V gene, CDR1 is LNHDA and CDR2 is SQIVND (reference sequence). The CDR3 nucleotides read TGTGCCAGTAGTATAGGTGAGGATGGCTACACCTTC. It codes for CASSIGEDGYTF. Looking up the rest from reference TRBV19 and TRBJ1-2 gives the full variable domain: DGGITQSPKYLFRKEGQNVTLSCEQNLNHDAMYWYRQDPGQGLRLIYYSQIVNDFQKGDIAEGYSVSREKKESFPLTVTSAQKNPTAFYLCASSIGEDGYTFGSGTRLTVV.

This clone was counted between two and nine times. The chain's CDR3 is CASSDRGLSSYNEQFF. The DNA of the CDR3 is TGTGCCAGTAGTGACCGGGGACTGAGCTCCTACAATGAGCAGTTCTTC. This chain uses TRBV19 with TRBJ2-1; a possible D gene is TRBD2 (6 bases). Deletions cut 5 bases from V and 0 bases from J, with 14 bases between. The germline V gene has CDR1 LNHDA and CDR2 SQIVND (reference sequence). CDR3 size: 16 residues.

This clone is labeled medium-sized. The rearrangement joins TRBV11-3 to TRBJ2-1; maybe TRBD2 (6 bases). The CDR3 extends over 16 amino acids. V shed 0 bases and J shed 1 base, with 10 bases lying between them. The germline V gene has CDR1 SGHNT and CDR2 YENEEA. The CDR3 sequence: CASSLDPSVSYNEQFF. CDR3 DNA: TGTGCCAGCAGCTTAGACCCTAGCGTATCCTACAATGAGCAGTTCTTC.

This clone was counted a few times. DNA of the CDR3: TGTGCCATCAGTGAGTCGGTTCTTTCCGGACGGTTCTACGAGCAGTACGTC. Amino acids: CAISESVLSGRFYEQYV. The chain combines TRBV10-3 with TRBJ2-7; D unclear. The CDR3 is 17 amino acids. Trimming took 0 bases from V and 3 from J, leaving 18 bases between them. Germline loops: CDR1 ENHRY, CDR2 SYGVKD.

The chain combines TRBV30 with TRBJ1-2, with D maybe TRBD1 (5 bases). Germline CDR1 reads GTSNPN; CDR2 reads SVGIG (reference sequence). Trimming shortened V by 4 bases and J by 3 bases, and 12 bases separated the two germline ends. This CDR3 comprises 13 residues. CDR3 residues: CAWKGLGDYGYTF. Here the CDR3 DNA reads TGTGCCTGGAAGGGACTCGGGGACTATGGCTACACCTTC.

In its sample, this clone was seen a few times. J is TRBJ2-2 and V is TRBV11-3; D remains unclear. The CDR3 is made up of 15 amino acids. Germline lookup yields CDR1 SGHNT and CDR2 YENEEA. The V end lost 1 base, the J end lost 4 bases, and 10 bases lay between the germline ends. The CDR3 sequence is CASSLGQRSTGELFF. As DNA, the CDR3 is TGTGCCAGCAGCTTAGGACAAAGGAGCACCGGGGAGCTGTTTTTT.

This clone was counted a few times. The chain employs TRBV6-8 and TRBJ2-1; 11 bases match TRBD2. There are 14 residues in the CDR3. CDR1 MNHGY and CDR2 SAAAGT come from the germline V gene. J lost 9 bases, V lost 4 bases, and 5 bases had no gene match. Here the CDR3 DNA reads TGTGCCAGCAGTTCGCCACTAGCGGGAGTTGAGCAGTTCTTC. It specifies CASSSPLAGVEQFF.